This T cell receptor (beta chain) was sequenced in a study of cytomegalovirus exposure and HLA in healthy donors. General study findings and limits: Cytomegalovirus association was assigned to about 150 TCR beta chains. Most of the TCR beta V segments (in an earlier analysis) were productive either about 90% or about 30% of the time.

V gave up 0 bases and J gave up 0 bases; unmatched junction bases: 0. This CDR3 is 15 amino acids long. Per the germline V gene, CDR1 is SNHLY and CDR2 is FYNNEI. Though probably carrying unrecorded immune exposures, donors were nominally healthy at sampling. Concerning this clone: Antigen: not known.

60 Vbeta and 13 Jbeta primers were used in PCR. Measured with immunoSEQ multiplex PCR; TCRdb has only the in-frame clones, and not every one. The table includes 170,000 or so clones, 80% detected once. The chain is built from TRBV2 and TRBJ2-7, with 9 bases matching TRBD2. The sequence derives from a man aged 25 to 40 in good health and CMV-seropositive. Sequences were obtained from PBMCs. This CDR3 is CASSEASGSSYEQYF. The CDR3 region has the DNA TGTGCCAGCAGTGAAGCTAGCGGGAGCTCCTACGAGCAGTACTTC.